This T cell receptor (beta chain) was profiled in a study of long-term antiretroviral therapy in people with HIV. Study-level results: Post-ART samples showed increased diversity that remained below transplant donor control levels.

Survey level was the resolution at which the v3.0 immunoSEQ assay ran. TCRdb's table, derived via immunoSEQ multiplex PCR, lists solely in-frame clones and lacks some. Of 26,000 or so clones in the sample, more than 85% were seen once. Trimming cost V 6 bases and J 4 bases, with 10 bases left between them. CDR1 and CDR2 (germline): SGHRS, YFSETQ. The CDR3 runs 12 residues. Concerning this clone: Its antigen is not known.

This receptor was identified in a woman aged 25 to 45 with HIV. The specimen was unsorted PBMCs, collected 1.9 years after starting antiretroviral therapy. The chain combines TRBV5-1 with TRBJ2-5; D call uncertain. The CDR3 nucleotides are TGCGCCAGCAACGGGTTTGGAGAGACCCAGTACTTC. Its translation: CASNGFGETQYF.